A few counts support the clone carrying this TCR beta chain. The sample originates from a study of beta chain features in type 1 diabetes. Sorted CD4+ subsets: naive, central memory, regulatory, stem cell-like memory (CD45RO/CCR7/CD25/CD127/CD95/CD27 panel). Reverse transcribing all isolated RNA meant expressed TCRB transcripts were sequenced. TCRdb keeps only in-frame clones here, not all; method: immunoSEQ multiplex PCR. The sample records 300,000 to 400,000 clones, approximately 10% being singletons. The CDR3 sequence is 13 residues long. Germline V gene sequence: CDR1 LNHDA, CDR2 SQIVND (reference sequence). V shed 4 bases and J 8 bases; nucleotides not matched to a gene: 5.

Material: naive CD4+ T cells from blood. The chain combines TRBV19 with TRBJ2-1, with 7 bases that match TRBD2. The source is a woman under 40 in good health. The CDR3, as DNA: TGTGCCAGTAGTACCGCTGGACTAGATGAGCAGTTCTTC. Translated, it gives CASSTAGLDEQFF.